Included here is one TCR beta chain sequence, with context. Its antigen is not identified. Nominally healthy donors were sampled, though unrecorded immune exposures were likely. The study ran its PCR with 60 Vbeta and 13 Jbeta primers. Clones were read by immunoSEQ multiplex PCR, and TCRdb kept only the in-frame ones, dropping some. The sample lists 100,000 to 150,000 clones; roughly a sixth were seen once. Looked up from germline, CDR1 is LNHNV and CDR2 is YYDKDF (reference sequence). CDR3 size: 12 residues. The V and J ends lost 6 bases and 12 bases respectively, with 15 bases between them. This sample was taken from a study of cytomegalovirus exposure and HLA in healthy donors. Whole-study results and caveats: As immune exposure information, only CMV serostatus was available. Later findings reportedly placed an Asian-associated ancestry cluster below the approximately 670-donor mean for N-insertions. In a later analysis, several top co-occurrence clusters appeared linked to parvovirus B19, influenza, CMV and Epstein-Barr virus.

The sequenced sample was PBMCs. This sequence was found in a female donor in good health and CMV-seropositive. The genes are TRBV15 and TRBJ2-1; TRBD2 is a possible D gene (6 bases). This CDR3 reads CATSGGKIAQFF. The CDR3 nucleotides are TGTGCCACCAGTGGCGGGAAAATCGCGCAGTTCTTC.